This is a list of T cell receptor beta chains from one sample in a study of T-cell reconstitution after alpha-beta-depleted transplantation in children. One entry per CDR3 protein results from TCRdb running MiXCR on the PCR reads. The data contain about 110,000 distinct CDR3 sequences, under 30% of them singletons. The sequencing used PBMCs, mostly from graft donor cells, collected 180 days after TCRalphabeta/CD19-depleted stem cell transplant. These TCRs come from a male patient under 10 years old who had a stem cell transplant for chronic granulomatous disease, so the T cells may come from the graft donor. Both conserved end residues are part of each CDR3. A clone size is listed for some rows: how often the clone was seen (once, few, many), or a class if it is expanded.

size,V,CDR3
-,TRBV6-1,CASSDLTGITGELFF
many,TRBV7-8,CASSSSVLGWREGLSEQFF
-,TRBV2,CASSEWHNEQFF
-,TRBV7-2,CASSSRQGPYEQYF
many,TRBV7-2,CASSLPGLNTEAFF
many,TRBV12-3/TRBV12-4,CASSSRIRGLAGGTYEQYF
many,TRBV12-3/TRBV12-4,CASRGGTVSNQPQHF
-,TRBV15,CATSRDRAFGDTQYF
few,TRBV12-3/TRBV12-4,CASSLSGTSGSGQYF
many,TRBV20-1,CSARDSADKNIQYF
-,TRBV25-1,CASSDPRTVYEQYF
-,TRBV20-1,CSARDVWGRGTDTQYF
-,TRBV10-3,CAISEREFEQYF
few,TRBV4-3,CASSQLTGGWSPLHF
many,TRBV27,CASSLGLAGNNEQFF
many,TRBV4-2,CASSQKGTGGINEQFF
many,TRBV10-3,CAISDVMGEQYF
few,TRBV5-6,CASSSRTVPLYEQYF
-,TRBV20-1,CSAETSGGAYSYNEQFF
-,TRBV7-2,CASSYAGITYEQYF
many,TRBV29-1,CSAAQVGPYEQYF
many,TRBV12-3/TRBV12-4,CASSLRDSNSPLHF
-,TRBV10-2,CASKENRGSGANVLTF
few,TRBV5-1,CASSLALTHQETQYF
many,TRBV27,CATCSQGVYNEQFF
many,TRBV29-1,CSVVGLAGGETQYF
-,TRBV7-2,CASSRTGTSQGEQFF
-,TRBV28,CASRMAGTTWHF
few,TRBV29-1,CSVKQGNTEAFF
few,TRBV5-4,CASSVGTGSSGYTF
-,TRBV12-3/TRBV12-4,CASSFPDRKNTGELFF
many,TRBV7-6,CASSFRAGSSNEQFF
-,TRBV5-4,CASTQQGVTGELFF
-,TRBV4-2,CASSQLGTVVSAFF
-,TRBV19,CASSIQGSYEQYF
-,TRBV20-1,CSAPARQVAALTGELFF
few,TRBV4-1,CASSQAPTRSNTEAFF
many,TRBV20-1,CSARPQGALSGANVLTF
few,TRBV5-6,CASSLDTNLPEQYF
many,TRBV10-3,CAISDSYEQYF
-,TRBV25-1,CASRDRYYGYTF
many,TRBV28,CASSRKGLKRADTQYF
many,TRBV12-3/TRBV12-4,CASSFSIGAWTYEQYF
many,TRBV27,CASRDYLGRITDTQYF
many,TRBV29-1,CSVGEGGNEQFF
many,TRBV12-3/TRBV12-4,CASSEGHSSTDTQYF
-,TRBV6-5,CASSCSSGYTNTGELFF